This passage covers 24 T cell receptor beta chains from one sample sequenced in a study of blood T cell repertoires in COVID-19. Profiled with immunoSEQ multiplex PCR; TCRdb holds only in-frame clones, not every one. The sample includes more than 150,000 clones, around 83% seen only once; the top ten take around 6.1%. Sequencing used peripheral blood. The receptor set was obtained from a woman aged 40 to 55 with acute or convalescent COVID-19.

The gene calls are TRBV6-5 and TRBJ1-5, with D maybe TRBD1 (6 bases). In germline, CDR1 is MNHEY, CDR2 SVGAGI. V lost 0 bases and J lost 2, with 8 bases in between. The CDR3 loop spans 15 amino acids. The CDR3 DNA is TGTGCCAGCAGTTACTCGAACAGGGGCAATCAGCCCCAGCATTTT. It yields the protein CASSYSNRGNQPQHF.

This CDR3 is CASKGGQGTEAFF. The DNA for the CDR3 is TGTGCCAGCAAGGGAGGGCAGGGGACTGAAGCTTTCTTT. The chain joins TRBV7-2 to TRBJ1-1; tentatively, D is TRBD1 (6 bases). The CDR3 extends over 13 amino acids. Germline loops: CDR1 SGHTA, CDR2 FQGNSA. Trimming took off 7 bases at V and 5 bases at J, with 14 bases between the two ends.

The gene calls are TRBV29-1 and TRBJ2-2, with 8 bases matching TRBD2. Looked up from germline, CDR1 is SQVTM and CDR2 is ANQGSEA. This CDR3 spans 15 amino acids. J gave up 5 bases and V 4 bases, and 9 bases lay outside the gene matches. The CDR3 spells CSVGPIAGLTGELFF. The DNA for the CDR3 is TGCAGCGTTGGCCCAATAGCGGGACTAACCGGGGAGCTGTTTTTT.

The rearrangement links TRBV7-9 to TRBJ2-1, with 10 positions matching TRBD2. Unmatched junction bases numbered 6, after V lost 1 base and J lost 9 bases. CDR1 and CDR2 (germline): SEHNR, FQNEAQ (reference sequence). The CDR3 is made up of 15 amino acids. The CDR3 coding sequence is TGTGCCAGCAGCTTAGTGTCTAGCGGGAGTGGTGAGCAGTTCTTC. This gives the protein CASSLVSSGSGEQFF.

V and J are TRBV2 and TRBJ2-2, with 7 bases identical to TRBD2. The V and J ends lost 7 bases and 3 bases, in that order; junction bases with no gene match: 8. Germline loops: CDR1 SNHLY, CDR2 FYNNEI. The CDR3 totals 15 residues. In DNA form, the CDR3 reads TGTGCCAGCATGGCGGCTAGCGGATACACCGGGGAGCTGTTTTTT. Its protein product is CASMAASGYTGELFF.

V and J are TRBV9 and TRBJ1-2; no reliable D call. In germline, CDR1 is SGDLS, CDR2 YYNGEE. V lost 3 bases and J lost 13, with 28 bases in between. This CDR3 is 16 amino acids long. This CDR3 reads CASSDRHHPDMACSTF. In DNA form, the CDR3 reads TGTGCCAGCAGCGATAGACATCACCCTGATATGGCCTGCTCCACCTTC.

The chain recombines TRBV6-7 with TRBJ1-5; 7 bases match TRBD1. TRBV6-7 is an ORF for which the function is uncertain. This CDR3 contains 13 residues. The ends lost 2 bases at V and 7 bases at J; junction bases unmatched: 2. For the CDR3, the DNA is TGTGCCAGCAGTTACAGGGGGCACCAGCCCCAGCATTTT. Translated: CASSYRGHQPQHF.

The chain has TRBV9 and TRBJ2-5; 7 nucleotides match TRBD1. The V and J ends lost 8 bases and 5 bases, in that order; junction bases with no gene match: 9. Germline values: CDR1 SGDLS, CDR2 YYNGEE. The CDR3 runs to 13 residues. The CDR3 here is CASGAGGTETQYF. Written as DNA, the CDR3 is TGTGCCAGTGGGGCAGGGGGAACGGAGACCCAGTACTTC.

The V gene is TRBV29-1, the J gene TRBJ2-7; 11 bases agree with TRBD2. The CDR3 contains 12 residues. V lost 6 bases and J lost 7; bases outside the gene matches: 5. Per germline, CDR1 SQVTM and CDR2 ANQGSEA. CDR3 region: CSVTSGTGEQYF. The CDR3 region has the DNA TGCAGCGTGACTAGCGGGACGGGGGAGCAGTACTTC.

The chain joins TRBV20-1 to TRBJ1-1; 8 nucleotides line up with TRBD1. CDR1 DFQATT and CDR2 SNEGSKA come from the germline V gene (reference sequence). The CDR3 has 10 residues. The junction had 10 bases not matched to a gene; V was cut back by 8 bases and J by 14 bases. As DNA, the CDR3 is TGCAGTCCCAAGGACAGGGTTTCGTTCTTT. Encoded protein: CSPKDRVSFF.

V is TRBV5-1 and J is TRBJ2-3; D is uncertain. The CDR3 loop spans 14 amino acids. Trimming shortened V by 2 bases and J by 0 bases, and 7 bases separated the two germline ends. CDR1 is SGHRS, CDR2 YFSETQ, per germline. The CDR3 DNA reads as TGCGCCAGCAGCTTTACTACTAGCACAGATACGCAGTATTTT. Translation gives CASSFTTSTDTQYF.

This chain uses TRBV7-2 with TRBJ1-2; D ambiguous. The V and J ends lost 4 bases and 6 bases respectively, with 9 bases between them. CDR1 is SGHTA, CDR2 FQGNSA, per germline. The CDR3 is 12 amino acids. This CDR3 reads CASSSGKDGYTF. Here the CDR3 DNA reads TGTGCCAGCAGCTCGGGGAAGGATGGCTACACCTTC.

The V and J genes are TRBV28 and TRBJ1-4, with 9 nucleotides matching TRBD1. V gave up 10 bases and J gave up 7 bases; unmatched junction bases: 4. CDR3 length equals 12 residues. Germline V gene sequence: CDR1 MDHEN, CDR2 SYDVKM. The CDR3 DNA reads TGTGCCATAGGACAGGGGATTGAAAAACTGTTTTTT. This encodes CAIGQGIEKLFF.

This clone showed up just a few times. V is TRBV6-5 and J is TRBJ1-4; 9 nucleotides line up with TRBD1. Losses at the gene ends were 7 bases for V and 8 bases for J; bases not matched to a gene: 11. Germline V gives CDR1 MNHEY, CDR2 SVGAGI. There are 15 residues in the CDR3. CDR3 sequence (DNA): TGTGCCAGCACCCGATCCGGGACAGGGAACGAAAAACTGTTTTTT. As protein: CASTRSGTGNEKLFF.

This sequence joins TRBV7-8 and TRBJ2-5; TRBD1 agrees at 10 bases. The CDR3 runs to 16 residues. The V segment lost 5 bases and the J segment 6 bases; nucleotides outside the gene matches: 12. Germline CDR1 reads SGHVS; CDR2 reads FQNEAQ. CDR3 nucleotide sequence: TGTGCCAGCAGCCCCACCGACAGGGGGCCCGTGAAGACCCAGTACTTC. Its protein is CASSPTDRGPVKTQYF.

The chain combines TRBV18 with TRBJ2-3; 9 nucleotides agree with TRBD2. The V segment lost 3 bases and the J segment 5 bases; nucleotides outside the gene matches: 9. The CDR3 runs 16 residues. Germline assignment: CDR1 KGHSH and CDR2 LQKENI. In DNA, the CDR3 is TGTGCCAGCTCACCCCAAGCGGGGGGCCAGGGAGATACGCAGTATTTT. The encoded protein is CASSPQAGGQGDTQYF.

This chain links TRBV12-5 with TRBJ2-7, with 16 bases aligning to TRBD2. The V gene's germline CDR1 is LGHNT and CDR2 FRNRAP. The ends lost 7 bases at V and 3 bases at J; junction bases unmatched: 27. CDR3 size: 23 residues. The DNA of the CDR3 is TGTGCTAGTGCACAAATCGCGACCAACTACCCGGGACTAGCGGGAGGGAGGGGCTACGAGCAGTACTTC. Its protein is CASAQIATNYPGLAGGRGYEQYF. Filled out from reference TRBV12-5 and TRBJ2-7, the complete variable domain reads DARVTQTPRHKVTEMGQEVTMRCQPILGHNTVFWYRQTMMQGLELLAYFRNRAPLDDSGMPKDRFSAEMPDATLATLKIQPSEPRDSAVYFCASAQIATNYPGLAGGRGYEQYFGPGTRLTVT.

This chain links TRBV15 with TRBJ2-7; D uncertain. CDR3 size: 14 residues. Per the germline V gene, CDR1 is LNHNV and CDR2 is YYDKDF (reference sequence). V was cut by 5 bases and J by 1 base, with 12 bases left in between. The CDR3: CATSGRLESYEQYF. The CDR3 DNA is TGTGCCACCAGCGGAAGGCTAGAATCCTACGAGCAGTACTTC. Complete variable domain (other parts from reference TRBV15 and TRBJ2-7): DAMVIQNPRYQVTQFGKPVTLSCSQTLNHNVMYWYQQKSSQAPKLLFHYYDKDFNNEADTPDNFQSRRPNTSFCFLDIRSPGLGDTAMYLCATSGRLESYEQYFGPGTRLTVT.

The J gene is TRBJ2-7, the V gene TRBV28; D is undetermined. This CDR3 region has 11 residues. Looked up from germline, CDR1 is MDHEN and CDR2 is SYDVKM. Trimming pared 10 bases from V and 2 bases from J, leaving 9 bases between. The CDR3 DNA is TGTGCCATCGCAGGTACCTACGAGCAGTACTTC. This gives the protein CAIAGTYEQYF.

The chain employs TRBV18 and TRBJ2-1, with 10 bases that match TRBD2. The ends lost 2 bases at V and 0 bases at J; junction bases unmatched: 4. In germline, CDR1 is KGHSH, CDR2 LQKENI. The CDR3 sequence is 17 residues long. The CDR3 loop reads CASSPAGTSVSYNEQFF. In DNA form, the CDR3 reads TGTGCCAGCTCACCAGCCGGGACTAGCGTCTCCTACAATGAGCAGTTCTTC.

CDR3 in DNA: TGTGCCAGCAGTTCTCTCGGGACTCGGACGGCTCGGGAGCCCCAGCATTTT. Protein: CASSSLGTRTAREPQHF. The chain combines TRBV2 with TRBJ1-5, with TRBD1 as a possible D gene (5 bases). Germline lookup yields CDR1 SNHLY and CDR2 FYNNEI. This CDR3 is 17 amino acids long. Trimming stripped 5 bases from V and 8 bases from J, with 25 bases between.

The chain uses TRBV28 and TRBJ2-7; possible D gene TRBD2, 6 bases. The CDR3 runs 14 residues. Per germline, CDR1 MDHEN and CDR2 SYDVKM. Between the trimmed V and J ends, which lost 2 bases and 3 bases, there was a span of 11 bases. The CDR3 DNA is TGTGCCAGCAGTTTACTTAGCGGCAGCTACGAGCAGTACTTC. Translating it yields CASSLLSGSYEQYF.

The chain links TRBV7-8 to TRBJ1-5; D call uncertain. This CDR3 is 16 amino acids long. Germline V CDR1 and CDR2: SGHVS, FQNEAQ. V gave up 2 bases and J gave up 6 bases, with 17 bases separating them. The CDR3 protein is CASSLSTIPQGQPQHF. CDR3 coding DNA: TGTGCCAGCAGCTTATCAACTATCCCTCAAGGTCAGCCCCAGCATTTT. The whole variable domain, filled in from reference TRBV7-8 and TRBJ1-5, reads GAGVSQSPRYKVAKRGQDVALRCDPISGHVSLFWYQQALGQGPEFLTYFQNEAQLDKSGLPSDRFFAERPEGSVSTLKIQRTQQEDSAVYLCASSLSTIPQGQPQHFGDGTRLSIL.

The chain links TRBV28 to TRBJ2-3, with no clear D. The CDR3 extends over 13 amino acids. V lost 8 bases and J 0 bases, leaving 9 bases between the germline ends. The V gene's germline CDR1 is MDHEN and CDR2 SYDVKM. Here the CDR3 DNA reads TGTGCCAGCGCGACGGGTAGCACAGATACGCAGTATTTT. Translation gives CASATGSTDTQYF.